Below are 5 T cell receptor beta chains sequenced from a single sample in a study of vaccination effects on CD4 cells after COVID-19. These receptors are not linked to any known antigen. The assay was immunoSEQ multiplex PCR, and TCRdb's table has in-frame clones only and misses some. The sample holds about 8,900 clones, under 85% seen once. Sequencing was preceded by expansion of antigen-specific CD4+ T cells with viral peptide pools in the ViraFEST assay. After around ten days in culture, the CD4+ T cells were isolated. Material: CD4+ T cells from PBMCs cultured with HCoV-229E spike peptides, obtained before COVID-19 vaccination. The receptors were gathered from a human donor who received a COVID-19 vaccine.

The chain joins TRBV3-1 (or the pseudogene TRBV3-2) to TRBJ1-2; no firm D call. V was clipped by 0 bases and J by 2 bases, with 7 bases between them. CDR1 LGHDT and CDR2 YNNKEL come from the germline V gene (reference sequence). This CDR3 contains 14 residues. CDR3 protein: CASSQDWENYGYTF. The DNA of the CDR3 is TGTGCCAGCAGCCAAGATTGGGAGAACTATGGCTACACCTTC.

This chain uses TRBV10-3 with TRBJ2-7, with D perhaps given as TRBD1 or TRBD2 (6 bases each). CDR1 ENHRY and CDR2 SYGVKD come from the germline V gene. The CDR3 is made up of 14 amino acids. V lost 0 bases, J lost 6 bases, and 12 bases lay in between. In DNA form, the CDR3 reads TGTGCCATCAGTGAGTCTACCGGGGGCGGCGAGCAGTACTTC. Its protein product is CAISESTGGGEQYF.

The chain links TRBV7-9 to TRBJ2-1; 11 bases match TRBD2. There are 15 residues in the CDR3. The junction had 16 bases not matched to a gene; V was cut back by 5 bases and J by 16 bases. In germline, CDR1 is SEHNR, CDR2 FQNEAQ (reference sequence). CDR3 region: CASSRSTLSGGAGFF. Written as DNA, the CDR3 is TGTGCCAGCAGCCGTTCAACCCTTAGCGGGGGGGCCGGTTTCTTC.

This rearrangement joins TRBV6-6 to TRBJ2-7, with D perhaps TRBD2 (5 bases). Germline CDR1 MNHNY, CDR2 SVGAGI (reference sequence). Deletions cut 2 bases from V and 0 bases from J, with 11 bases between. The CDR3 extends over 15 amino acids. CDR3 nucleotide sequence: TGTGCCAGCAGTTACCCCGAGGGAAGCTCCTACGAGCAGTACTTC. Protein product: CASSYPEGSSYEQYF.

This clone was observed a single time. The gene calls are TRBV2 and TRBJ2-5; 12 bases fit TRBD1. Germline trimming cut 8 bases from V and 5 bases from J; bases unmatched to any gene: 9. The germline gives CDR1 SNHLY, CDR2 FYNNEI. This CDR3 spans 15 amino acids. The chain's CDR3 is CASFRDRGLGETQYF. The CDR3 DNA follows: TGTGCCAGCTTCCGGGACAGGGGGCTCGGGGAGACCCAGTACTTC.